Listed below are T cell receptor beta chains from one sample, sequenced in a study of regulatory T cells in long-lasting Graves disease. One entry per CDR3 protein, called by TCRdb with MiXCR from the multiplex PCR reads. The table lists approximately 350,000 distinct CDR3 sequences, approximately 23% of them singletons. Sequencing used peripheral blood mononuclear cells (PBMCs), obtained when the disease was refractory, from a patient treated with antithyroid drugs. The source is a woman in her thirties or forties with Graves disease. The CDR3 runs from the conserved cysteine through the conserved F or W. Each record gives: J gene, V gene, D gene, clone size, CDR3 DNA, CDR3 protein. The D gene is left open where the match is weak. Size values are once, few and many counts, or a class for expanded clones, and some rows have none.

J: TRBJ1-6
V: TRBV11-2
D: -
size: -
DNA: TGTGCCAGCAGCCCCCTAGGAAATCTTTCACCCCTCCACTTT
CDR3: CASSPLGNLSPLHF

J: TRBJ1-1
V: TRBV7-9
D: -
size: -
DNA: TGTGCCAGCAGCGTGACTGGGGGGAACACTGAAGCTTTCTTT
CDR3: CASSVTGGNTEAFF

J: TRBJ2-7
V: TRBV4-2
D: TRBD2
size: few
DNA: TGTGCCAGCAGCCCTTCGGGGAGCGGGGTCTCCTACGAGCAGTACTTC
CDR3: CASSPSGSGVSYEQYF

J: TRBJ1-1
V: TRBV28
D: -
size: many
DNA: TGTGCCAGCAGTTCCGGGGGAGACGACGGCAACACTGAAGCTTTCTTT
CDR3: CASSSGGDDGNTEAFF

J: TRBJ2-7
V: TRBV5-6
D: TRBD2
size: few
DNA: TGTGCCAGCAGCTTGTGTGGTAGCGGGAGCTGCAACGAGCAGTACTTC
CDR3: CASSLCGSGSCNEQYF

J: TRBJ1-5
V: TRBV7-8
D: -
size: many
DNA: TGTGCCAGCAGCTTGGATGGGCTTGATCAGCCCCAGCATTTT
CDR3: CASSLDGLDQPQHF

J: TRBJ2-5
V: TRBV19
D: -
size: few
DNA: TGTGCCAGTACCCCCGCAGGAATACAAGAGACCCAGTACTTC
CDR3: CASTPAGIQETQYF

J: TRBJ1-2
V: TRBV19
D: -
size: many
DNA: TGTGCCAGTAGTACTTTCTATGGCTACACCTTC
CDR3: CASSTFYGYTF

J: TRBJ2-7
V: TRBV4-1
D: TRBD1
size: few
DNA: TGCGCCAGCAGCCGCTACGGGACAGGTTACGCCGAGCAGTACTTC
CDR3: CASSRYGTGYAEQYF

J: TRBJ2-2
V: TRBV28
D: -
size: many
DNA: TGTGCCAGCAGTTTATCTGGGGCGGCCGGGGAGCTGTTTTTT
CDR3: CASSLSGAAGELFF

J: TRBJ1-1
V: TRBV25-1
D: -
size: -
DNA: TGTGCCGGTACCCTGGCAGGGGAAACTGAAGCTTTCTTT
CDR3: CAGTLAGETEAFF

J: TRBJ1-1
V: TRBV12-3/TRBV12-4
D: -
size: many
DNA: TGTGCCAGCATGACATGGACATTCAACACTGAAGCTTTCTTT
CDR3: CASMTWTFNTEAFF

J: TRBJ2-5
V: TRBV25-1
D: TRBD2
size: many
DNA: TGTGCCAGCAGTGAATGGGAGGGACTGATGGAGACCCAGTACTTC
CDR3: CASSEWEGLMETQYF

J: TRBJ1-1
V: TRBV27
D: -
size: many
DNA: TGTGCCAGCATTAGATTACCAAGGGAAGGGAGCACTGAAGCTTTCTTT
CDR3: CASIRLPREGSTEAFF

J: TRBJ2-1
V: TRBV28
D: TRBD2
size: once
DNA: TGTGCCAGCATCACTAGCGGGAGGGCCTACAATGAGCAGTTCTTC
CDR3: CASITSGRAYNEQFF

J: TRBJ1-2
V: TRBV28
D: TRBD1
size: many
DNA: TGTGCCAGCAGCCCAGGGGGGCAAAACTATGGCTACACCTTC
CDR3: CASSPGGQNYGYTF

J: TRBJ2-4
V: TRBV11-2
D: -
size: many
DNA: TGTGCCAGCAGTCCCGGGTCTTATCAGTACTTC
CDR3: CASSPGSYQYF

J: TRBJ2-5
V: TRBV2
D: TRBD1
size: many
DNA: TGTGCCAGCAGTGTTGACAGGGCCGAGACCCAGTACTTC
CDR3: CASSVDRAETQYF

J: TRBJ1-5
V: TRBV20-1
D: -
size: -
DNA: TGCAGTGCTAGAGATCCGACGGGTAATCGGCCCCAGCATTTT
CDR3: CSARDPTGNRPQHF

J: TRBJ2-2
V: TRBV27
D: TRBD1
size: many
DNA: TGTGCCAGCAGCCTTTCCGGGACAGGGAACACCGGGGAGCTGTTTTTT
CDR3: CASSLSGTGNTGELFF

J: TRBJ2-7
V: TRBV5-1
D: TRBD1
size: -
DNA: TGCGCCAGCAGCCTAGCCGGGACAGGGTTTGGGCAGTACTTC
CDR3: CASSLAGTGFGQYF

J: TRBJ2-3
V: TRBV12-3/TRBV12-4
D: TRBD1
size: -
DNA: TGTGCCAGCAGTTTATTTGCTTGGACAGGGAGACACACAGATACGCAGTATTTT
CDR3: CASSLFAWTGRHTDTQYF

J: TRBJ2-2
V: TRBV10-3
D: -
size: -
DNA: TGTGCCATCAAGACCCTACACGGGCCCACCGGGGAGCTGTTTTTT
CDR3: CAIKTLHGPTGELFF

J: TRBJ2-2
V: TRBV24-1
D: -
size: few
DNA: TGTGCCACCCGATCACTGAACGGGGAGCTGTTTTTT
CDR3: CATRSLNGELFF

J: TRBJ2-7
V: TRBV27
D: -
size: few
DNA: TGTGCCAGCAATCCAATTACTCTAGCAGGGAGCTCCTACGAGCAGTACTTC
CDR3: CASNPITLAGSSYEQYF

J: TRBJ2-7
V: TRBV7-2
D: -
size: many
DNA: TGTGCCAGCAGCCCATTGCGAACGACAGTCTCCTACGAGCAGTACTTC
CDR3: CASSPLRTTVSYEQYF

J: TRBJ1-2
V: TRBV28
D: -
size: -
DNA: TGTGCCAGCAGTTCGGCCGGGGGGTCGGATGGCTACACCTTC
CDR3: CASSSAGGSDGYTF

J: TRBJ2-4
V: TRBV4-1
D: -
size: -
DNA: TGCGCCAGCAGCACCCGGACAGTGGCAGCCAAAAACATTCAGTACTTC
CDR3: CASSTRTVAAKNIQYF

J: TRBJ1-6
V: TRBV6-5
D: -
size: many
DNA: TGTGCCAGCAGTTACACAGCTAAGAATTCACCCCTCCACTTT
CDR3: CASSYTAKNSPLHF

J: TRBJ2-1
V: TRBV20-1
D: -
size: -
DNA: TGCAGTGCCGGACTTAATAACAATGAGCAGTTCTTC
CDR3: CSAGLNNNEQFF

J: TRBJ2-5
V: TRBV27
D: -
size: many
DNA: TGTGCCAGCAGTTTAATGGGACAACAGCAAGAGACCCAGTACTTC
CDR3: CASSLMGQQQETQYF

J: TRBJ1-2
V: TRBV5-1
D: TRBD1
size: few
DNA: TGCGCCAGCAGCCACTGGGACAGGGAAGGAGGTGGCTACACCTTC
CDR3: CASSHWDREGGGYTF

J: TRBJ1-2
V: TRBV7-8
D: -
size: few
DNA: TGTGCCAGCAGCTTAGTGGGGCTTGCCAGACGCTATGGCTACACCTTC
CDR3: CASSLVGLARRYGYTF

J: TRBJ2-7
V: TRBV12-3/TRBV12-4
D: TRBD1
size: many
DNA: TGTGCCAGCATTGAAACAGGGGGCGTCGAGCAGTACTTC
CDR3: CASIETGGVEQYF

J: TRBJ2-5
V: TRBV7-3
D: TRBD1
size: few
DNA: TGCGCCAGCAGCGGAAGAGGGACAGGGGCCGGTGAGACCCAGTACTTC
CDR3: CASSGRGTGAGETQYF

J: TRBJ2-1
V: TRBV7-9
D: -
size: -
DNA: TGTGCCAGCAGCTTAGTCTCGGGGAGAGGGCAGTTCTTC
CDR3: CASSLVSGRGQFF

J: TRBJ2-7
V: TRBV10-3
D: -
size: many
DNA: TGTGCCATCAGTGAGCCACCAGTTAACGAGCAGTACTTC
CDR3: CAISEPPVNEQYF

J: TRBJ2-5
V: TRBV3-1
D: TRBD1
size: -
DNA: TGTGCCAGCAGCTACAGGGGGCAAGAGACCCAGTACTTC
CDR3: CASSYRGQETQYF

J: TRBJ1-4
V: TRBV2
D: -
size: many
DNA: TGTGCCAGCAGGGATCCCCACGGACAGCTTAATGAAAAACTGTTTTTT
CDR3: CASRDPHGQLNEKLFF

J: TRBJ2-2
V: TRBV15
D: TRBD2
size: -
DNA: TGTGCCACCAGCAGAGATTGGGGACTAGCGGGAGTACCGCCGTCCGGGGAGCTGTTTTTT
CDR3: CATSRDWGLAGVPPSGELFF

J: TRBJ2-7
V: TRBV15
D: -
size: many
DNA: TGTGCCACCAGCAGAGATGAGGGGGCCTACGAGCAGTACTTC
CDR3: CATSRDEGAYEQYF

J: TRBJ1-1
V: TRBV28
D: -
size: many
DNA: TGTGCCAGCAGTCCCAGAAACACTGAAGCTTTCTTT
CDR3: CASSPRNTEAFF

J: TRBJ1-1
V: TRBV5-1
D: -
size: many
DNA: TGCGCCAGCAGCTTGGTGGGGGCGAACACTGAAGCTTTCTTT
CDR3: CASSLVGANTEAFF

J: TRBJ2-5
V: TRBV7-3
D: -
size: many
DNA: TGTGCCAGCAGCTTAAACGGCATCCAAGAGACCCAGTACTTC
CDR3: CASSLNGIQETQYF

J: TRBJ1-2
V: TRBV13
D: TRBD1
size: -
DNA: TGTGCCAGCAACTTCGGGACAGATGTCTATGGCTACACCTTC
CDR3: CASNFGTDVYGYTF

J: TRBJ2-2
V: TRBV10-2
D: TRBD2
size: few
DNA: TGCGCCAGCAGTGGATTAGCGGGAAAGGTCACCGGGGAGCTGTTTTTT
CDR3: CASSGLAGKVTGELFF

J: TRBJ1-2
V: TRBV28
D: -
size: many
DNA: TGTGCCAGCAGTTTTAGGTGGGAAGGCTACACCTTC
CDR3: CASSFRWEGYTF

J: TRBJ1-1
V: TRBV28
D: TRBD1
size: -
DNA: TGTGCCAGCAGTCTATGGGACAGACCGAACACTGAAGCTTTCTTT
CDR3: CASSLWDRPNTEAFF

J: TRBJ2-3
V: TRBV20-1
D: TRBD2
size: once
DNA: TGCAGTGCTAGAGGCGGGAGCACTGCAGATACGCAGTATTTT
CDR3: CSARGGSTADTQYF

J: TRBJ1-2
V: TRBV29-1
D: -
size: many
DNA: TGCAGCGTTGAATTGGCGGTGAACTATGGCTACACCTTC
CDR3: CSVELAVNYGYTF

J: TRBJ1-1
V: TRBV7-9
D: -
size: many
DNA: TGTGCCAGCAGCTTAGCCACAGGGACTGAAGCTTTCTTT
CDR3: CASSLATGTEAFF

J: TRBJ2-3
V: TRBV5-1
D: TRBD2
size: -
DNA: TGCGCCAGCAGCCCTAGCGGGGTCGATAGCACAGATACGCAGTATTTT
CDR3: CASSPSGVDSTDTQYF